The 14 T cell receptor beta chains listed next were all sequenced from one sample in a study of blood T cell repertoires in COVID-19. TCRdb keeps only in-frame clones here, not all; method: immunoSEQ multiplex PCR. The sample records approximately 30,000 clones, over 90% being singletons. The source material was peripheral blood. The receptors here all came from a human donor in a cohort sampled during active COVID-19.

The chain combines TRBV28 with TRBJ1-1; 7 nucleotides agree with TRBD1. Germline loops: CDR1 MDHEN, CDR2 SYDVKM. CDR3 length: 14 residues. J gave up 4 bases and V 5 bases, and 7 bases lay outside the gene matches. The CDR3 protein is CASSGDSVLTEAFF. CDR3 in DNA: TGTGCCAGCAGTGGGGACAGTGTACTCACTGAAGCTTTCTTT. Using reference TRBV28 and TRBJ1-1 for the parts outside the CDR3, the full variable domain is DVKVTQSSRYLVKRTGEKVFLECVQDMDHENMFWYRQDPGLGLRLIYFSYDVKMKEKGDIPEGYSVSREKKERFSLILESASTNQTSMYLCASSGDSVLTEAFFGQGTRLTVV.

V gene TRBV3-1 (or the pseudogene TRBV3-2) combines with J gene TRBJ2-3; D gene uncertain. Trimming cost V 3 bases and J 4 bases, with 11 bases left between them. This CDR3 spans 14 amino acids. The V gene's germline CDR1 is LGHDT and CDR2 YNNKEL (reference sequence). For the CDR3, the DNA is TGTGCCAGCAGCCATCTACGGGTACCAGATACGCAGTATTTT. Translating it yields CASSHLRVPDTQYF.

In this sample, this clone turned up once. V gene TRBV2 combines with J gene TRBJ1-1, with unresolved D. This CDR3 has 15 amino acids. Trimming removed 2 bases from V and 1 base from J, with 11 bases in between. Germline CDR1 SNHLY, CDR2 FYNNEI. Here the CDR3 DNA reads TGTGCCAGCAGTGAATGGTCAGTCCAGAACACTGAAGCTTTCTTT. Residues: CASSEWSVQNTEAFF. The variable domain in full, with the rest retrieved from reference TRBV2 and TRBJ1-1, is EPEVTQTPSHQVTQMGQEVILRCVPISNHLYFYWYRQILGQKVEFLVSFYNNEISEKSEIFDDQFSVERPDGSNFTLKIRSTKLEDSAMYFCASSEWSVQNTEAFFGQGTRLTVV.

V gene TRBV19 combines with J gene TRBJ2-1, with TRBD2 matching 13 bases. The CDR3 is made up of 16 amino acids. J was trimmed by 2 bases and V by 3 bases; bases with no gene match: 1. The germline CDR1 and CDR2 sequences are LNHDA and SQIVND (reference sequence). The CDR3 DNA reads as TGTGCCAGTAGTATCGGACTAGCGGGAGCCTACAATGAGCAGTTCTTC. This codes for CASSIGLAGAYNEQFF.

Here the CDR3 reads CASSPGTVDSPLHF. Here the CDR3 DNA reads TGTGCCAGCAGTCCAGGGACAGTTGATTCACCCCTCCACTTT. This chain joins TRBV27 and TRBJ1-6; 7 nucleotides line up with TRBD1. Trimming took 5 bases from V and 8 from J; bases not matched to a gene: 6. Looked up from germline, CDR1 is MNHEY and CDR2 is SMNVEV (reference sequence). This CDR3 comprises 14 residues.

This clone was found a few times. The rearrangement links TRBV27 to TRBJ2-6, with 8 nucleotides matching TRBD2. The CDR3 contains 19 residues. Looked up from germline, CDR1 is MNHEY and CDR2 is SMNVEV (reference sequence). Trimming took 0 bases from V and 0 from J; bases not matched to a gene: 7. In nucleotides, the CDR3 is TGTGCCAGCAGTTTATCGAGCGGGGGCCGCATCTCTGGGGCCAACGTCCTGACTTTC. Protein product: CASSLSSGGRISGANVLTF. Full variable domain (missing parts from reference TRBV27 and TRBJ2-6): EAQVTQNPRYLITVTGKKLTVTCSQNMNHEYMSWYRQDPGLGLRQIYYSMNVEVTDKGDVPEGYKVSRKEKRNFPLILESPSPNQTSLYFCASSLSSGGRISGANVLTFGAGSRLTVL.

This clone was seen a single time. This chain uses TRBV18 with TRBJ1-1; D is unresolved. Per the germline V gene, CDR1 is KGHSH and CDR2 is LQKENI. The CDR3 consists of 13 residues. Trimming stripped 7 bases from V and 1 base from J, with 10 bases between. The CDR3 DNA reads TGTGCCAGCTTTCCAGGCAGGAACACTGAAGCTTTCTTT. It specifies CASFPGRNTEAFF.

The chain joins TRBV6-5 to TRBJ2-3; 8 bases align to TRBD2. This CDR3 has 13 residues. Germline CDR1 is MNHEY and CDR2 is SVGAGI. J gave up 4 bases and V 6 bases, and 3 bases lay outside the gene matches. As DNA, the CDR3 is TGTGCCAGCAGCTCACTAGCGGCAGATACGCAGTATTTT. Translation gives CASSSLAADTQYF.

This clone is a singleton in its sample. CDR3 nucleotide sequence: TGTGCCAGCAGCACCGGGACTAGCGGGTACCAAGAGACCCAGTACTTC. Protein sequence: CASSTGTSGYQETQYF. The V gene is TRBV11-1, the J gene TRBJ2-5, with 12 positions matching TRBD2. The CDR3 extends over 16 amino acids. Germline loops: CDR1 SGHAT, CDR2 FQDESV (reference sequence). With 5 bases clipped from V and 0 bases from J, the junction kept 4 bases outside the gene matches.

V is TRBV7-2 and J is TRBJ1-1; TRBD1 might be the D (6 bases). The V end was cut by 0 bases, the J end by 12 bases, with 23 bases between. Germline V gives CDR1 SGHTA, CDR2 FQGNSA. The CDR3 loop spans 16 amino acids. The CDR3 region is CASSLAGFWGRTGTFF. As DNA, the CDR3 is TGTGCCAGCAGCTTAGCCGGGTTCTGGGGGCGGACGGGAACTTTCTTT.

CDR3 nucleotide sequence: TGTGCCAGCAGTAAGGTCCCGGGACAAGGTGGCTACACCTTC. This codes for CASSKVPGQGGYTF. V usage is TRBV6-5 and J usage is TRBJ1-2; D may be TRBD1 (6 bases). The CDR3 totals 14 residues. V was shortened by 5 bases and J by 7 bases, with 17 bases between the two germline ends. Per the germline V gene, CDR1 is MNHEY and CDR2 is SVGAGI.

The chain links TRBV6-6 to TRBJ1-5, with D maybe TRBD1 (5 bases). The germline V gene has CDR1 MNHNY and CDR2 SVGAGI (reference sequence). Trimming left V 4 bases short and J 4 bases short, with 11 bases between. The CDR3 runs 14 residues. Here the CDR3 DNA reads TGTGCCAGCAGTTCAGGGCCTGCAAATCAGCCCCAGCATTTT. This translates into CASSSGPANQPQHF.

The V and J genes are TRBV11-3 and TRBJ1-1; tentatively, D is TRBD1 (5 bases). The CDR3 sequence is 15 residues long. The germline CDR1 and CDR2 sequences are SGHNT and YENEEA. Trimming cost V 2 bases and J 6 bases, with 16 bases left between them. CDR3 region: CASSLRGRAGSEAFF. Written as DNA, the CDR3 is TGTGCCAGCAGCTTACGTGGCAGGGCAGGTTCTGAAGCTTTCTTT.

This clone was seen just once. The CDR3 bases are TGCGCCTCGAGCCGCCGGGACACGGCAGATACGCAGTATTTT. It yields the protein CASSRRDTADTQYF. This chain links TRBV10-2 with TRBJ2-3; D possibly corresponds to TRBD1 (6 bases). CDR3 length: 14 residues. V shed 11 bases and J shed 4 bases, with 19 bases lying between them. The germline CDR1 and CDR2 sequences are WSHSY and SAAADI.